These 5 T cell receptor beta chains were all obtained from the same sample, sequenced in a study of response to subunit inactivated influenza vaccine. TCRdb redid the calling of the RT-PCR reads with MiXCR, one entry per CDR3 protein. Of more than 700,000 distinct CDR3 sequences in the sample, over 20% were seen once. Sequenced here: PBMCs from blood, sampled 5 days after vaccination. The receptors originated from a man aged 45-60 years who received an inactivated influenza vaccine.

This clonotype was seen only a few times. V is TRBV7-7 and J is TRBJ2-1, with D perhaps TRBD2 (5 bases). The CDR3 spans 15 residues. V dropped 0 bases and J dropped 8 bases, with 14 bases sitting between them. Germline lookup yields CDR1 SSHAT and CDR2 FNYEAQ (reference sequence). As DNA, the CDR3 is TGTGCCAGCAGCTTAGCGCCTAGCTATTGGGATGAGCAGTTCTTC. It encodes CASSLAPSYWDEQFF.

There are many counts of this clonotype. The V and J genes are TRBV6-5 and TRBJ2-3, with D possibly matching TRBD2 (6 bases). Between the trimmed V and J ends, which lost 0 bases and 3 bases, there was a span of 13 bases. This CDR3 contains 16 residues. The germline V gene encodes CDR1 MNHEY and CDR2 SVGAGI. The CDR3 DNA reads as TGTGCCAGCAGTTACTCGACGGGGGTAAAGACAGATACGCAGTATTTT. Amino acids: CASSYSTGVKTDTQYF.

The rearrangement joins TRBV20-1 to TRBJ2-7; the match to TRBD1 covers 11 bases. The CDR3 sequence is 13 residues long. With V trimmed by 6 bases and J by 5 bases, 6 bases remained unmatched. Germline V gene lookup returns CDR1 DFQATT and CDR2 SNEGSKA (reference sequence). The CDR3 is CSAPGQGDHEQYF. CDR3 sequence (DNA): TGCAGTGCCCCGGGACAGGGGGACCACGAGCAGTACTTC.

The genes are TRBV28 and TRBJ2-5, with 14 bases lining up with TRBD2. V lost 2 bases, J lost 12 bases, and 8 bases stayed unmatched. The germline V gene encodes CDR1 MDHEN and CDR2 SYDVKM. CDR3 size: 15 residues. The CDR3 protein is CASSLPGTSGRGKYF. Here the CDR3 DNA reads TGTGCCAGCAGTTTACCCGGGACTAGCGGGAGAGGCAAGTACTTC.

This clonotype was picked up a small number of times. J is TRBJ2-7 and V is TRBV27; either TRBD1 or TRBD2 may supply D (5 bases each). V lost 6 bases, J lost 6 bases, and 18 bases lay in between. The CDR3 spans 14 residues. Per the germline V gene, CDR1 is MNHEY and CDR2 is SMNVEV (reference sequence). CDR3 bases: TGTGCCAGCAGCCCAGGGACCTCAAGAGCCGAGCAGTACTTC. Its protein is CASSPGTSRAEQYF.